The subject of this entry is one T cell receptor beta chain. Its antigen is undetermined. The data were obtained in a study of cytomegalovirus exposure and HLA in healthy donors. The PCR made use of 60 Vbeta and 13 Jbeta primers. The protocol was immunoSEQ multiplex PCR, while the TCRdb copy is restricted to in-frame clones and leaves out a portion. The sample records tens of thousands of clones, about 85% being singletons. Study-level points and caveats: Sequencing likely produced, as an artifact, a cluster of highly shared sequence variants. V- and J-gene trimming in TCR beta was tied to a missense DCLRE1C variant by an analysis performed later. Associated with cytomegalovirus, according to the listing, were approximately 160 TCR beta chains.

This receptor was taken from a girl aged 2 to 9 in good health and CMV-seropositive. Sequenced material: PBMCs.

The CDR3 DNA reads as TGTGCCAGCAGCTACAGGGGTTTTGACACTGAAGCTTTCTTT. This encodes CASSYRGFDTEAFF. The chain has TRBV25-1 and TRBJ1-1, with 7 bases identical to TRBD1. This CDR3 contains 14 residues. Germline V lookup: CDR1 MGHDK, CDR2 SYGVNS. Germline trimming cut 6 bases from V and 3 bases from J; bases unmatched to any gene: 7. The full variable domain, its missing parts supplied by reference TRBV25-1 and TRBJ1-1, is EADIYQTPRYLVIGTGKKITLECSQTMGHDKMYWYQQDPGMELHLIHYSYGVNSTEKGDLSSESTVSRIRTEHFPLTLESARPSHTSQYLCASSYRGFDTEAFFGQGTRLTVV.